The T cell receptor (beta chain) under discussion was sequenced for a study of T cells in localized non-small cell lung cancer. General study points: In the blood, greater T cell density corresponded to longer overall survival. Appearances in adjacent lung were noted for a median roughly 58 of the top 100 tumor clones. Because sequencing included only one region (of the tumor), heterogeneity remains possible.

A note on this clone: Its matching antigen is unknown.

Assay: immunoSEQ multiplex PCR; the TCRdb copy retains only in-frame clones and omits some. The table records approximately 22,000 clones, around nine tenths of them present only once. The TCR originated in a male donor older than 55 with stage I squamous cell lung carcinoma. This sample comprised peripheral blood, obtained before any cancer treatment.

CDR3 protein: CASSLKFRDLLSNTEAFF. The CDR3 DNA reads TGCGCCAGCAGCTTGAAGTTTAGGGACCTACTATCGAACACTGAAGCTTTCTTT. The V call is TRBV5-1, the J call TRBJ1-1; the D gene is possibly TRBD1 (5 bases). CDR3 length: 18 amino acids. Trimming shortened V by 1 base and J by 1 base, and 20 bases separated the two germline ends. Germline values: CDR1 SGHRS, CDR2 YFSETQ.